This T cell receptor beta chain originates from a study of regulatory T cells in long-lasting Graves disease (dated by TCRdb to about 2021). For the wider study: Antithyroid drugs had been taken for less than 3 months by newly diagnosed Graves' disease patients. The study was conducted in China and was registered as a clinical trial. Peripheral blood TCR sequencing and RNA sequencing compared persistent Graves' disease patients with newly diagnosed Graves' disease patients. A total of around 35 samples underwent TCR sequencing, from about 13 patients with persistent Graves' disease and about 20 patients with newly diagnosed Graves' disease.

The library was made by multiplex PCR. Data came from an Illumina HiSeq 4000. CDR3 regions were amplified by Arm-PCR with iRepertoire HTBI primers to construct TCR beta libraries. Before sequencing, the PCR products went through gel purification. Under the source paper's analysis protocol: Across samples, roughly 60 TRBV and 15 or so TRBJ segments were identified and used for gene usage analysis of CDR3 amino acid clonotypes. Filtered high-quality paired reads were merged into contigs using COPE and FqMerger. BLAST was used to align contigs to IMGT TRBV, TRBD and TRBJ reference genes, with CDR3 defined following IMGT. Clonotypes above 0.1% frequency were classified as highly expanded clones. Repertoire diversity was measured by Shannon entropy, and V-J evenness by the Gini coefficient. Public clonotypes were defined as clonotypes shared by more than one individual. TCRdb reprocessed the public reads (quality trimming at Q25 with fastp, clone calling with MiXCR) and kept in-frame beta chains. Under each unique CDR3 protein, matching rows form one entry showing the most common genes and DNA. TCRdb, not the authors, supplied the V and J calls. The sample table lists 400,000 to 500,000 distinct CDR3 sequences, around 15% of them with a count of one. The top ten clonotypes cover about 25% of the sample.

This clonotype was observed a single time. The target of this receptor is not known. Since a far larger clone is one base different, this is likely a read error. V is cut by 9 bases and J by 10 bases, and the space between the germline ends is 16 bases. Taken from the germline V gene, the CDR1 and CDR2 loops are MDHEN and SYDVKM. From its cysteine to its phenylalanine, the CDR3 spans 12 amino acids. Just the 36-base CDR3 DNA is kept, in frame starting at base 1. What the study reported, not specific to this receptor: The authors noted that the small sample size was a limitation that may lower accuracy. TRBV28, TRBJ1-2 and TRBJ2-5 were preferentially used in persistent disease, while TRBV20-1 and TRBJ2-1 were favored in newly diagnosed disease. Persistent Graves' disease patients showed lower TCR Shannon entropy and fewer highly expanded clones than newly diagnosed patients, suggesting clonal expansion. Only the TCR beta chain was sequenced and analyzed. Persistent patients shared more public clonotypes among themselves (around 2,500) than newly diagnosed patients did (more than 950). Because the primary lesion, thyroid tissue, could not be accessed, the study looked at peripheral blood alone.

This specimen's time point label, interpreted: newly diagnosed GD, antithyroid drugs for less than 3 months. For both TCR sequencing and RNA sequencing, RNA was extracted from PBMCs using TRIzol. The diagnosis of Graves' disease followed American Thyroid Association guidelines. Patients were recruited from an endocrinology department in Xi'an, China. Each patient gave approximately 8.8 milliliters of peripheral blood, collected in an EDTA anticoagulant tube. Ficoll Paque Plus density gradient separation was used to isolate PBMCs, and no further T cell sorting was performed. RNA quality was checked with an Agilent 2100 Bioanalyzer and agarose gel, and concentration with a NanoDrop 2000. This sample also appeared in a second study, on T cells in Graves' hyperthyroidism and ophthalmopathy. The other study reports the following: Stable Graves' hyperthyroidism was defined as no progression to ophthalmopathy during 18 months of follow-up. Hyperthyroidism patients were newly diagnosed, with disease duration under 2 months, and aged 18 to 65 years. Patients with uncontrolled infections, other autoimmune diseases, pregnancy or lactation were excluded. Diagnoses relied on clinical symptoms, serum thyroxine and TRAb, thyroid ultrasound and orbital computed tomography. For the first round of RT-PCR on the TCR CDR3, the HTBI primer set was used together with the Qiagen OneStep RT-PCR kit. Most expanded thyroid clonotypes (frequency above 0.001) were also found in blood, which suggests that blood repertoires may mirror thyroid immune responses. A 13 V-J signature model separated ophthalmopathy from stable hyperthyroidism, with 87.88% sensitivity and approximately 81% specificity in cross-validation and 80%/75% in testing. In validation, the model predicted progression to ophthalmopathy a median of around 6.5 months before onset, with roughly 68% sensitivity and about 75% specificity. TCR V-J signatures able to tell the groups apart were searched for in a discovery cohort of 90 to 100 patients, of whom under 45 had Graves' ophthalmopathy and around 58 had stable Graves' hyperthyroidism. Whether ophthalmopathy could be predicted prospectively was tested in an independent validation cohort made up of 18 to 20 hyperthyroidism patients plus 17 patients who later progressed to ophthalmopathy. The 75 to 100 discovery patients were randomly split 7:3 into training and test sets. The study also compared thyroid tissue and blood T-cell repertoires from several Graves' hyperthyroidism patients. After blood sampling, hyperthyroidism patients were treated with methimazole at a starting dose of 30 mg daily, and ophthalmopathy patients were treated with high-dose intravenous methylprednisolone. Libraries were constructed in a second round of multiplex PCR, after which size selection and purification were performed. Libraries were sequenced paired-end with 100 bp reads on an Illumina HiSeq2000. SOAPnuke was used to process the raw data, removing reads that contained adapters or uncalled bases, had a mean Phred below 15, or lacked an exact match to the constant primer or identifier. High-quality paired reads were merged with COPE v1.2.5, and unique nucleotide sequences were defined as clonotypes. MiTCR v1.1 was used to align clonotypes to the IMGT TRBV, TRBD and TRBJ reference segments. Analysis was restricted to V-J combinations with a frequency above 0.0001, which covered over 98% of repertoires. A TCS score was defined as the ratio of F50 (clonal expansion) to E x V (chaos), with BLOSUM62-based TCRdist applied between CDR3 peptides within each V-J. Welch's t-statistics and random forest reduced 500 to 650 V-J features to 10 to 15, which were used in a naive Bayes classifier (R e1071). No statistical method was used to set the sample size in advance, and investigators knew the group allocation. TCR Vbeta CDR3 sequencing of some 140 peripheral blood samples (approximately 44 ophthalmopathy, under 80 hyperthyroidism and approximately 17 progressor patients) is reported in the paper.

In this chain, TRBV28 is recombined with TRBJ2-1; too little of a D gene remains to name it. The receptor comes from a woman in her late teens or twenties with Graves disease. Donor details come from another sample of the same person, matched by shared clones. This sample comprised peripheral blood mononuclear cells (PBMCs), obtained at new diagnosis, from a patient treated with antithyroid drugs. The CDR3 loop reads CASRTVQYEQFF. In nucleotides, the sequence is TGTGCCAGTAGGACGGTCCAGTACGAGCAGTTCTTC.